Below, one TCR beta chain is given with its context. The sample originates from a study of blood T cell repertoires in COVID-19. Study in general: Both acute and convalescent COVID-19 samples were obtained from the United States, Italy and Spain.

Original data processing: Amplification from reference gene primers served as the basis for estimated nucleated cell counts. Method: immunoSEQ multiplex PCR; TCRdb's copy keeps in-frame clones and lacks some. V, J and clone size derive from that table, while D and trimming were established from the DNA sequence. Of 120,000 or so clones in the sample, 70% to 75% were seen once. The CDR3 spans 14 residues. Germline V CDR1 and CDR2: SGHDT, YYEEEE. The ends were cut back, 4 bases at V and 0 bases at J, with 10 bases in the middle. This chain uses TRBV5-6 with TRBJ1-2, with D possibly TRBD1 on 5 matching bases. The source of this sequence is a man between 60 and 75 years old with acute or convalescent COVID-19. Sequencing input: peripheral blood. The CDR3 loop reads CASSPWGSNYGYTF. The CDR3 DNA sequence: TGTGCCAGCAGCCCATGGGGCTCTAACTATGGCTACACCTTC.